These T cell receptor beta chains were read from a single sample in a study of T cells in Graves' hyperthyroidism and ophthalmopathy. TCRdb fed the multiplex PCR reads into MiXCR, producing one record per CDR3 protein. The sample has hundreds of thousands of distinct CDR3 sequences; about 20% are singletons. The sample comprised blood. These receptors were collected from a man aged 40-50 years with Graves' ophthalmopathy. CDR3s include the opening cysteine and the closing phenylalanine or tryptophan. D genes are given only for firm matches. Clone size is not always given. Where it is, it says once, few, many or a class for expanded clones.

cdr3_length,d_call,j_call,v_call,clone_size,cdr3_aa,cdr3_nt
12,NA,TRBJ1-1,TRBV6-1,few,CASSPKGLGAFF,TGTGCCAGCAGCCCAAAAGGGCTTGGAGCTTTCTTT
13,NA,TRBJ2-5,TRBV5-1,NA,CASRDLRQETQYF,TGCGCCAGCAGGGACTTAAGACAAGAGACCCAGTACTTC
15,NA,TRBJ2-4,TRBV7-9,NA,CASSLGTAAKNIQYF,TGTGCCAGCAGCCTCGGGACCGCAGCCAAAAACATTCAGTACTTC
11,NA,TRBJ2-3,TRBV10-3,NA,CAIRAGDTQYF,TGTGCCATCAGAGCGGGCGATACGCAGTATTTT
18,TRBD2,TRBJ2-6,TRBV6-9,NA,CASSSSLAGGLGANVLTF,TGTGCCAGCAGCTCTTCTCTAGCGGGAGGGCTTGGGGCCAACGTCCTGACTTTC
14,TRBD1,TRBJ2-5,TRBV6-1,many,CASSRTGVQETQYF,TGTGCCAGCAGCCGGACAGGCGTACAAGAGACCCAGTACTTC
13,NA,TRBJ2-2,TRBV7-2,few,CASSFIRTGELFF,TGTGCCAGCAGCTTTATACGAACCGGGGAGCTGTTTTTT
14,NA,TRBJ1-5,TRBV6-2/TRBV6-3,few,CASSYSGLNQPQHF,TGTGCCAGCAGTTATTCAGGCCTGAATCAGCCCCAGCATTTT
16,TRBD2,TRBJ2-5,TRBV15,once,CATSFKAGGPGETQYF,TGTGCCACCAGCTTCAAAGCGGGAGGGCCGGGGGAGACCCAGTACTTC
14,NA,TRBJ2-7,TRBV28,many,CASRSGDTFYEQYF,TGTGCCAGCAGGTCCGGGGACACCTTCTACGAGCAGTACTTC
14,NA,TRBJ1-3,TRBV30,few,CAWNGGISGNTIYF,TGTGCCTGGAATGGGGGGATTTCTGGAAACACCATATATTTT
12,NA,TRBJ2-7,TRBV12-3/TRBV12-4,many,CASSFTLYEQYF,TGTGCCAGCAGTTTTACCCTTTACGAGCAGTACTTC
14,NA,TRBJ2-1,TRBV20-1,few,CSARLRARHNEQFF,TGCAGTGCTAGACTCCGGGCACGGCACAATGAGCAGTTCTTC
17,NA,TRBJ2-3,TRBV5-1,few,CASSLEGGTTRRDTQYF,TGCGCCAGCAGCTTGGAGGGGGGGACTACCCGCCGGGATACGCAGTATTTT
16,TRBD1,TRBJ2-5,TRBV3-1,few,CASSLRTGSVVETQYF,TGTGCCAGCAGCTTAAGGACAGGGAGTGTAGTCGAGACCCAGTACTTC
14,TRBD1,TRBJ2-1,TRBV6-5,NA,CASSYDRGYNEQFF,TGTGCCAGCAGTTACGACAGGGGATACAATGAGCAGTTCTTC
15,NA,TRBJ2-7,TRBV9,NA,CASSALDSSRYEQYF,TGTGCCAGCAGCGCCCTAGACTCAAGCCGCTACGAGCAGTACTTC
14,NA,TRBJ2-7,TRBV20-1,few,CSAREGAGVYEQYF,TGCAGTGCTAGAGAGGGGGCAGGGGTCTACGAGCAGTACTTC
16,NA,TRBJ2-3,TRBV2,NA,CASSETRVFGTDTQYF,TGTGCCAGCAGTGAAACACGAGTTTTCGGCACAGATACGCAGTATTTT
15,TRBD2,TRBJ2-3,TRBV6-1,NA,CASGLAGGGADTQYF,TGTGCCAGCGGACTAGCGGGAGGTGGTGCAGATACGCAGTATTTT
18,NA,TRBJ2-5,TRBV4-2,NA,CASSQDPVGGVEEGTQYF,TGTGCCAGCAGCCAAGATCCAGTGGGGGGAGTTGAGGAAGGGACCCAGTACTTC
15,NA,TRBJ2-4,TRBV27,few,CATMTAAVGKNIQYF,TGTGCCACCATGACAGCGGCAGTCGGCAAAAACATTCAGTACTTC
13,NA,TRBJ1-1,TRBV18,NA,CASSPRVLTEAFF,TGTGCCAGCTCACCACGGGTGCTGACTGAAGCTTTCTTT
15,NA,TRBJ2-7,TRBV27,few,CASTPRVGDDPEQYF,TGTGCCAGCACCCCAAGGGTGGGGGACGATCCCGAGCAGTACTTC
13,NA,TRBJ1-5,TRBV28,many,CASSFGTLQPQHF,TGTGCCAGCAGTTTTGGGACCCTTCAGCCCCAGCATTTT
15,TRBD1,TRBJ2-7,TRBV18,NA,CASSPSLQGTYEQYF,TGTGCCAGCTCACCCTCTTTACAGGGGACCTACGAGCAGTACTTC
15,TRBD1,TRBJ2-7,TRBV7-8,NA,CASSPRRQGAYEQYF,TGTGCCAGCAGCCCGAGACGGCAGGGGGCCTACGAGCAGTACTTC
14,NA,TRBJ2-5,TRBV29-1,NA,CSVRLTTSQETQYF,TGCAGCGTTCGTCTTACCACCTCCCAAGAGACCCAGTACTTC
15,NA,TRBJ1-4,TRBV11-2,many,CASSTRDMANEKLFF,TGTGCCAGCAGCACCCGGGACATGGCAAATGAAAAACTGTTTTTT
12,NA,TRBJ2-5,TRBV7-2,many,CASSPYRSKQYF,TGTGCCAGCAGCCCTTACAGGTCTAAACAGTACTTC
17,NA,TRBJ1-5,TRBV7-9,few,CASSLDDGSSFHQPQHF,TGTGCCAGCAGCTTAGATGACGGCTCGTCATTTCATCAGCCCCAGCATTTT
13,NA,TRBJ2-7,TRBV7-2,many,CASSLAPQTEQYF,TGTGCCAGCAGCTTAGCCCCCCAGACCGAGCAGTACTTC
13,TRBD2,TRBJ2-4,TRBV20-1,many,CSASNGPRGIQYF,TGCAGTGCTAGTAATGGTCCGCGGGGGATTCAGTACTTC
16,NA,TRBJ2-7,TRBV7-9,many,CASSLPPHGQTYEQYF,TGTGCCAGCAGCTTGCCCCCGCATGGACAGACCTACGAGCAGTACTTC
15,TRBD1,TRBJ1-4,TRBV6-6,few,CASSYTGTGEGKLFF,TGTGCCAGCAGTTACACCGGGACAGGGGAAGGAAAACTGTTTTTT
12,NA,TRBJ1-1,TRBV11-1,few,CASSRINTEAFF,TGTGCCAGCAGCCGTATTAACACTGAAGCTTTCTTT
15,TRBD1,TRBJ2-7,TRBV9,NA,CAGSVGQGPSYEQYF,TGTGCCGGCAGCGTGGGACAGGGACCTTCCTACGAGCAGTACTTC
15,TRBD1,TRBJ1-3,TRBV4-1,few,CASRDRQGAGNTIYF,TGCGCCAGCAGAGACAGACAGGGAGCTGGAAACACCATATATTTT
14,TRBD1,TRBJ2-7,TRBV18,once,CASSPPGQRYEQCF,TGTGCCAGCTCACCACCGGGACAGCGCTACGAGCAGTGCTTC
11,NA,TRBJ2-7,TRBV30,many,CAWSVRDEQYF,TGTGCCTGGAGTGTCCGTGACGAGCAGTACTTC
15,TRBD2,TRBJ2-7,TRBV25-1,few,CASSGWTSGSLEQYF,TGTGCCAGCAGTGGCTGGACTAGCGGGAGTTTGGAGCAGTACTTC
16,TRBD2,TRBJ2-1,TRBV7-3,NA,CASSPIAGERSNEQFF,TGTGCCAGCAGCCCCATAGCGGGAGAACGTAGCAATGAGCAGTTCTTC
16,TRBD2,TRBJ2-2,TRBV30,few,CAWTRGRGGSTGELFF,TGTGCCTGGACTAGGGGTCGGGGGGGCTCGACCGGGGAGCTGTTTTTT
17,TRBD2,TRBJ2-3,TRBV29-1,few,CSVELSLERGSTDTQYF,TGCAGCGTTGAATTGTCCCTTGAGCGGGGGAGCACAGATACGCAGTATTTT
14,TRBD1,TRBJ2-3,TRBV30,many,CAWRGTGVTDTQYF,TGTGCCTGGAGGGGGACAGGGGTCACAGATACGCAGTATTTT
15,NA,TRBJ1-6,TRBV20-1,NA,CSAGALSSDNSPLHF,TGCAGTGCTGGGGCCCTCTCGTCAGATAATTCACCCCTCCACTTT
17,NA,TRBJ2-1,TRBV12-3/TRBV12-4,many,CASSGGADGTTYNEQFF,TGTGCCAGCAGCGGCGGGGCGGACGGAACTACTTACAATGAGCAGTTCTTC
15,NA,TRBJ2-2,TRBV10-3,once,CAISGGSMVAGELFF,TGTGCCATCAGTGGGGGTAGCATGGTCGCCGGGGAGCTGTTTTTT
14,TRBD1,TRBJ1-2,TRBV12-3/TRBV12-4,many,CASTQMDRGLGYTF,TGTGCCAGTACTCAAATGGACAGGGGGCTTGGCTACACCTTC
16,TRBD1,TRBJ2-5,TRBV28,few,CASSPLAQGAGGTQYF,TGTGCCAGCAGCCCTCTGGCCCAGGGGGCAGGGGGGACCCAGTACTTC
14,NA,TRBJ1-5,TRBV6-1,NA,CASQKTFGNQPQHF,TGTGCCAGCCAAAAGACATTTGGCAATCAGCCCCAGCATTTT
13,NA,TRBJ1-2,TRBV20-1,few,CSASEGRGYGYTF,TGCAGTGCTAGCGAGGGGAGAGGGTATGGCTACACCTTC